Listed below are T cell receptor beta chains from one sample, sequenced in a study of CD8 T cells in Susac syndrome. In TCRdb, the immunoSEQ multiplex PCR reads were re-called with MiXCR into one record per CDR3 protein. The data show some 400,000 distinct CDR3 sequences, with roughly 85% seen just once and 0.09% to 0.15% held by the top ten. The sample was CD8+ T cells from PBMCs. The origin of the receptors is a human donor with multiple sclerosis. Each CDR3 is given with its conserved first and last residue. A D gene is named only where the DNA matches it firmly. The size field is filled for only some rows; it gives once, few, many or a size class.

J gene: TRBJ2-7; V gene: TRBV6-5; D gene: TRBD2; clone size: NA; CDR3 protein: CASSYGTSNSYEQYF; CDR3 DNA: TGTGCCAGCAGTTACGGGACTAGCAACTCCTACGAGCAGTACTTC
J gene: TRBJ2-7; V gene: TRBV4-1; D gene: NA; clone size: NA; CDR3 protein: CASSQPSTPEQYF; CDR3 DNA: TGCGCCAGCAGCCAACCCTCCACCCCCGAGCAGTACTTC
J gene: TRBJ1-2; V gene: TRBV29-1; D gene: NA; clone size: NA; CDR3 protein: CSVEDQAGHLSYGYTF; CDR3 DNA: TGCAGCGTTGAAGACCAAGCGGGACACCTCAGCTATGGCTACACCTTC
J gene: TRBJ2-1; V gene: TRBV7-9; D gene: TRBD1; clone size: NA; CDR3 protein: CASSHPGQVNYNEQFF; CDR3 DNA: TGTGCCAGCAGCCACCCGGGACAGGTAAATTACAATGAGCAGTTCTTC
J gene: TRBJ1-2; V gene: TRBV28; D gene: NA; clone size: NA; CDR3 protein: CASTLKGFYGYTF; CDR3 DNA: TGTGCCAGCACCCTAAAGGGGTTCTATGGCTACACCTTC
J gene: TRBJ2-7; V gene: TRBV5-1; D gene: NA; clone size: NA; CDR3 protein: CASSFPGAREQYF; CDR3 DNA: TGCGCCAGCAGCTTTCCGGGGGCGAGGGAGCAGTACTTC
J gene: TRBJ1-1; V gene: TRBV6-5; D gene: NA; clone size: few; CDR3 protein: CASSYSLVGEAFF; CDR3 DNA: TGTGCCAGCAGTTACTCGTTAGTCGGTGAAGCTTTCTTT
J gene: TRBJ2-1; V gene: TRBV27; D gene: TRBD1; clone size: NA; CDR3 protein: CASREDRGAISYNEQFF; CDR3 DNA: TGTGCCAGCCGTGAGGACAGGGGGGCAATCTCCTACAATGAGCAGTTCTTC
J gene: TRBJ1-5; V gene: TRBV11-2; D gene: TRBD1; clone size: NA; CDR3 protein: CASSLDGTAHNQPQHF; CDR3 DNA: TGTGCCAGCAGCTTAGATGGGACAGCCCACAATCAGCCCCAGCATTTT
J gene: TRBJ1-3; V gene: TRBV11-2; D gene: NA; clone size: NA; CDR3 protein: CASSLKVWDSGNTIYF; CDR3 DNA: TGTGCCAGCAGCCTGAAGGTTTGGGACTCCGGAAACACCATATATTTT
J gene: TRBJ1-1; V gene: TRBV7-9; D gene: TRBD1; clone size: NA; CDR3 protein: CASSSFPTGMNTEAFF; CDR3 DNA: TGTGCCAGCAGCTCTTTTCCGACAGGGATGAACACTGAAGCTTTCTTT
J gene: TRBJ2-1; V gene: TRBV30; D gene: NA; clone size: NA; CDR3 protein: CAWSTSGPVNEQFF; CDR3 DNA: TGTGCCTGGAGCACATCGGGACCAGTCAATGAGCAGTTCTTC
J gene: TRBJ2-1; V gene: TRBV7-6; D gene: NA; clone size: NA; CDR3 protein: CASSQGQGGNNEQFF; CDR3 DNA: TGTGCCAGCAGCCAAGGTCAGGGCGGGAACAATGAGCAGTTCTTC
J gene: TRBJ2-7; V gene: TRBV7-6; D gene: TRBD1; clone size: NA; CDR3 protein: CASSGQGAHEQYF; CDR3 DNA: TGTGCCAGCAGTGGGCAGGGGGCCCACGAGCAGTACTTC
J gene: TRBJ2-1; V gene: TRBV7-3; D gene: NA; clone size: NA; CDR3 protein: CASSLLAGFYNEQFF; CDR3 DNA: TGTGCCAGCAGCTTACTGGCGGGATTCTACAATGAGCAGTTCTTC
J gene: TRBJ2-1; V gene: TRBV19; D gene: NA; clone size: once; CDR3 protein: CASSIVFGPYNEQFF; CDR3 DNA: TGTGCCAGTAGTATTGTCTTCGGGCCGTACAATGAGCAGTTCTTC
J gene: TRBJ2-7; V gene: TRBV10-2; D gene: NA; clone size: NA; CDR3 protein: CASSDAGPLVEQYF; CDR3 DNA: TGCGCCAGCAGTGACGCCGGACCCTTAGTCGAGCAGTACTTC